One sample yielded the 23 T cell receptor beta chains listed below, sequenced in a study of cytomegalovirus exposure and HLA in healthy donors. Sequencing used immunoSEQ multiplex PCR; TCRdb keeps in-frame clones, though not all of them. The repertoire holds about 240,000 clones, with 70% to 90% as singletons. The sequencing sample was made of PBMCs. These receptors all stem from a woman aged 25-40 years in good health and CMV-seropositive.

The chain uses TRBV5-1 and TRBJ2-2; D call uncertain. The germline V gene has CDR1 SGHRS and CDR2 YFSETQ. The CDR3 runs 14 residues. Trimming cost V 1 base and J 7 bases, with 11 bases left between them. The DNA of the CDR3 is TGCGCCAGCAGCTTGAATCTCGTAGTCGGGGAGCTGTTTTTT. It yields the protein CASSLNLVVGELFF.

V usage is TRBV10-2 and J usage is TRBJ2-5; a weak D match, TRBD1 (5 bases). In germline, CDR1 is WSHSY, CDR2 SAAADI. The germline V and J ends were trimmed by 5 bases and 2 bases, with 12 bases remaining between them. The CDR3 extends over 14 amino acids. This CDR3 is CASSNTGIQETQYF. CDR3 nucleotides: TGCGCCAGCAGTAACACAGGAATTCAAGAGACCCAGTACTTC.

V gene TRBV27 combines with J gene TRBJ2-7; TRBD2 might be the D (5 bases). This CDR3 has 15 residues. CDR1 is MNHEY and CDR2 is SMNVEV in the germline V gene (reference sequence). Trimming stripped 2 bases from V and 3 bases from J, with 14 bases between. CDR3 amino acids: CASSLGRGGFYEQYF. As DNA, the CDR3 is TGTGCCAGCAGTTTAGGTCGGGGTGGATTCTACGAGCAGTACTTC.

This clone was observed a single time. At one of its ends the junction is not consistent with the germline gene, which may arise from a read error. The chain is built from TRBV5-4 and TRBJ1-2, with a tentative D call TRBD1 (6 bases). There are 14 residues in the CDR3. Germline V CDR1 and CDR2: SGHNT, YYREEE (reference sequence). The CDR3 protein is CASNLEDSSPGYTF. The CDR3 coding sequence is TGTGCCAGCAACTTGGAGGACAGTAGCCCTGGCTACACCTTC. The full variable domain, completed using reference TRBV5-4 and TRBJ1-2, is ETGVTQSPTHLIKTRGQQVTLRCSSQSGHNTVSWYQQALGQGPQFIFQYYREEENGRGNFPPRFSGLQFPNYSSELNVNALELDDSALYLCASNLEDSSPGYTFGSGTRLTVV.

The sample holds one count of this clone. The rearrangement joins TRBV28 to TRBJ2-3; 9 nucleotides line up with TRBD1. This CDR3 contains 14 residues. V trimming: 5 bases; J trimming: 6 bases; junction bases outside the gene matches: 6. In germline, CDR1 is MDHEN, CDR2 SYDVKM. The CDR3 DNA sequence: TGTGCCAGCAGTCGGACAGGGGAATTGGATACGCAGTATTTT. Translated, it gives CASSRTGELDTQYF. The whole variable domain, remainder taken from reference TRBV28 and TRBJ2-3, is DVKVTQSSRYLVKRTGEKVFLECVQDMDHENMFWYRQDPGLGLRLIYFSYDVKMKEKGDIPEGYSVSREKKERFSLILESASTNQTSMYLCASSRTGELDTQYFGPGTRLTVL.

This clone is a singleton in its sample. This sequence joins TRBV5-6 and TRBJ2-1, with 12 bases fitting TRBD2. Trimming at V came to 3 bases and at J to 8 bases, leaving 9 bases not matched to a gene. The germline V gene has CDR1 SGHDT and CDR2 YYEEEE. The CDR3 is 16 amino acids. CDR3 amino acids: CASSWGLAGGTDEQFF. DNA of the CDR3: TGTGCCAGCAGCTGGGGGCTAGCGGGAGGGACAGATGAGCAGTTCTTC.

The chain has TRBV10-2 and TRBJ2-7, with TRBD2 as a possible D gene (6 bases). Trimming stripped 7 bases from V and 0 bases from J, with 13 bases between. Germline V CDR1 and CDR2: WSHSY, SAAADI. The CDR3 covers 14 residues. As DNA, the CDR3 is TGCGCCAGCACCACGACTAGTATCTCCTACGAGCAGTACTTC. Encoded protein: CASTTTSISYEQYF.

The V and J genes are TRBV5-1 and TRBJ2-2; D is undetermined. Trimming left V 0 bases short and J 5 bases short, with 20 bases between. The CDR3 contains 18 residues. The V gene's germline CDR1 is SGHRS and CDR2 YFSETQ. The CDR3 is CASSLVLAPTAATGELFF. For the CDR3, the DNA is TGCGCCAGCAGCTTGGTGTTAGCCCCCACGGCTGCGACCGGGGAGCTGTTTTTT.

The genes are TRBV27 and TRBJ2-7; 7 nucleotides align to TRBD2. Germline V lookup: CDR1 MNHEY, CDR2 SMNVEV (reference sequence). This CDR3 is built from 16 residues. Trimming removed 2 bases from V and 2 bases from J; junction bases left unmatched: 9. CDR3 residues: CASSLAGARGAYEQYF. The CDR3 nucleotides are TGTGCCAGCAGTTTAGCGGGAGCTAGAGGGGCCTACGAGCAGTACTTC.

The sample holds one count of this clone. The chain has TRBV7-8 and TRBJ2-2, with D perhaps matching TRBD2 (5 bases). This CDR3 is 16 amino acids long. Germline CDR1 and CDR2: SGHVS and FQNEAQ. V was cut by 5 bases and J by 1 base, with 14 bases left in between. The CDR3 DNA sequence: TGTGCCAGCAGCCCTCTAGCCGTCAGGAACACCGGGGAGCTGTTTTTT. It translates to CASSPLAVRNTGELFF.

The chain uses TRBV27 and TRBJ2-7, with D tentatively TRBD2 (7 bases). V was trimmed by 3 bases and J by 2 bases, leaving 11 bases between them. The germline CDR1 and CDR2 sequences are MNHEY and SMNVEV (reference sequence). There are 14 residues in the CDR3. DNA of the CDR3: TGTGCCAGCAGTTTGAGGGAGGGGGCCTACGAGCAGTACTTC. It encodes CASSLREGAYEQYF.

J is TRBJ2-5 and V is TRBV14; TRBD2 matches at 9 bases. V trimming: 6 bases; J trimming: 5 bases; junction bases outside the gene matches: 13. Germline CDR1 is SGHDN and CDR2 is FVKESK. The CDR3 contains 16 residues. The CDR3 loop reads CASSFLAGSGMETQYF. As DNA, the CDR3 is TGTGCCAGCAGTTTTCTAGCGGGATCAGGGATGGAGACCCAGTACTTC.

The CDR3 spells CASSPPGGPYEQYF. In DNA form, the CDR3 reads TGTGCCAGCAGCCCTCCTGGGGGCCCCTACGAGCAGTACTTC. V is TRBV11-2 and J is TRBJ2-7; possible D gene TRBD1, 6 bases. The CDR3 sequence is 14 residues long. From germline, CDR1 is SGHAT and CDR2 FQNNGV. Trimming pared 5 bases from V and 2 bases from J, leaving 13 bases between. The whole variable domain, filled in from reference TRBV11-2 and TRBJ2-7, reads EAGVAQSPRYKIIEKRQSVAFWCNPISGHATLYWYQQILGQGPKLLIQFQNNGVVDDSQLPKDRFSAERLKGVDSTLKIQPAKLEDSAVYLCASSPPGGPYEQYFGPGTRLTVT.

The rearrangement uses TRBV2 and TRBJ2-1; 9 bases map to TRBD1. Germline CDR1 SNHLY, CDR2 FYNNEI. This CDR3 spans 15 amino acids. The V and J ends lost 4 bases and 5 bases, in that order; junction bases with no gene match: 6. The CDR3 DNA reads as TGTGCCAGCAGTGGTTACAGGGGGCAAAACAATGAGCAGTTCTTC. Its protein is CASSGYRGQNNEQFF.

The J gene is TRBJ2-7, the V gene TRBV5-1; 7 bases are shared with TRBD1. This CDR3 has 14 amino acids. CDR1 and CDR2 (germline): SGHRS, YFSETQ. After removal of 4 bases from V and 2 bases from J, the junction contained 6 bases not matched to a gene. The DNA of the CDR3 is TGCGCCAGCAGCCCGAGACAGGGTCCCTACGAGCAGTACTTC. It yields the protein CASSPRQGPYEQYF.

The chain joins TRBV11-3 to TRBJ2-2, with 10 positions matching TRBD1. V trimming: 1 base; J trimming: 10 bases; junction bases outside the gene matches: 12. The length of the CDR3 is 17 residues. CDR1 is SGHNT and CDR2 is YENEEA in the germline V gene. The CDR3 reads CASSLAGQGFGGEELFF. In DNA, the CDR3 is TGTGCCAGCAGCTTAGCGGGACAGGGGTTCGGGGGAGAGGAGCTGTTTTTT.

V usage is TRBV11-2 and J usage is TRBJ2-7; 7 bases are shared with TRBD2. This CDR3 is 14 amino acids long. Germline-derived CDR1 and CDR2 are SGHAT and FQNNGV. J lost 7 bases, V lost 5 bases, and 11 bases had no gene match. CDR3 nucleotides: TGTGCCAGCAGCCGGAGCGGGGCTGGTCGGGAGCAGTACTTC. It codes for CASSRSGAGREQYF.

This clone was detected only a few times. The chain uses TRBV6-6 and TRBJ1-2; TRBD1 matches 7 bases. CDR1 is MNHNY and CDR2 is SVGAGI in the germline V gene (reference sequence). J was trimmed by 8 bases and V by 6 bases; bases with no gene match: 6. This CDR3 region has 12 residues. In DNA form, the CDR3 reads TGTGCCAGCAGCCCCGACAGGGACGGCTACACCTTC. It yields the protein CASSPDRDGYTF.

This clone was seen more than once but under ten times. The chain is built from TRBV6-1 and TRBJ1-2; D may be TRBD1 (5 bases). CDR3 size: 14 residues. V was shortened by 2 bases and J by 3 bases, with 10 bases between the two germline ends. Germline CDR1 MNHNS, CDR2 SASEGT. CDR3 coding DNA: TGTGCCAGCAGTGAAAGGACAAAGGACTATGGCTACACCTTC. Translating it yields CASSERTKDYGYTF.

Only one count was recorded for this clone. This rearrangement joins TRBV14 to TRBJ1-4; D is undetermined. The CDR3 is 13 amino acids. Per germline, CDR1 SGHDN and CDR2 FVKESK. With 5 bases removed from V and 7 bases from J, the gap between germline ends came to 11 bases. In DNA, the CDR3 is TGTGCCAGCAGCTATAAGGGAGGTGAAAAACTGTTTTTT. Residues: CASSYKGGEKLFF.

This clone was detected a few times. The chain is built from TRBV19 and TRBJ2-2; 13 bases are a match to TRBD2. The ends lost 7 bases at V and 4 bases at J; junction bases unmatched: 9. The V gene's germline CDR1 is LNHDA and CDR2 SQIVND (reference sequence). This CDR3 is 17 amino acids long. The CDR3 DNA is TGTGCCAGTAACCCAAGGACTAGCGGGAGTATCACCGGGGAGCTGTTTTTT. Translation: CASNPRTSGSITGELFF.

The rearrangement uses TRBV5-6 and TRBJ1-4, with a tentative D call TRBD1 (6 bases). Germline values: CDR1 SGHDT, CDR2 YYEEEE. This CDR3 is built from 15 residues. Trimming cost V 4 bases and J 0 bases, with 10 bases left between them. The CDR3 nucleotides are TGTGCCAGCAGCGGGACACAGGCAACTAATGAAAAACTGTTTTTT. It encodes CASSGTQATNEKLFF.

This chain connects TRBV7-6 to TRBJ1-4; TRBD1 agrees at 9 bases. The V gene end was trimmed by 0 bases and the J gene end by 8 bases; junction bases not matched to a gene: 7. The CDR3 loop spans 16 amino acids. Germline-derived CDR1 and CDR2 are SGHVS and FNYEAQ. DNA for the CDR3: TGTGCCAGCAGCTTAGCCGGGACAGGGTTATGGGAAAAACTGTTTTTT. It is translated as CASSLAGTGLWEKLFF.